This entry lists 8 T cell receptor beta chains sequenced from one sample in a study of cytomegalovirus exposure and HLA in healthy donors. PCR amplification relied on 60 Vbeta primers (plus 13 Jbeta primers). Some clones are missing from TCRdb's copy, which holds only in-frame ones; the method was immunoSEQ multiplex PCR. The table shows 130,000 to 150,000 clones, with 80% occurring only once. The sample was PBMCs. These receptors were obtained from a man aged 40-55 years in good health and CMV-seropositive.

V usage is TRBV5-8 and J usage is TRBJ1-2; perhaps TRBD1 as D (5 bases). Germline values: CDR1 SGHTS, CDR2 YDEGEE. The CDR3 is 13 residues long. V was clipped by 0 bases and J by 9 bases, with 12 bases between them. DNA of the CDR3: TGTGCCAGCAGCTTGGCTCGGACGGACAGCTACACCTTC. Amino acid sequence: CASSLARTDSYTF.

CDR3 sequence (DNA): TGTGCCAGCAGCGTAGTGCGGGCTAGCTCCTACAATGAGCAGTTCTTC. Amino acid sequence: CASSVVRASSYNEQFF. The gene calls are TRBV9 and TRBJ2-1, with D perhaps matching TRBD2 (5 bases). Trimming shortened V by 0 bases and J by 0 bases, and 10 bases separated the two germline ends. CDR3 length equals 16 residues. Germline CDR1 and CDR2: SGDLS and YYNGEE. Variable domain in full (rest from reference TRBV9 and TRBJ2-1): DSGVTQTPKHLITATGQRVTLRCSPRSGDLSVYWYQQSLDQGLQFLIQYYNGEERAKGNILERFSAQQFPDLHSELNLSSLELGDSALYFCASSVVRASSYNEQFFGPGTRLTVL.

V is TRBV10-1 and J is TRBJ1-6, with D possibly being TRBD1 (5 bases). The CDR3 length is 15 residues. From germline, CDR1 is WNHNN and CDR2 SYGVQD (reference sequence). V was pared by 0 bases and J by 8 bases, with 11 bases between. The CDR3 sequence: CASSESGTGDSPLHF. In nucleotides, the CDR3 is TGCGCCAGCAGTGAGTCAGGAACGGGGGATTCACCCCTCCACTTT.

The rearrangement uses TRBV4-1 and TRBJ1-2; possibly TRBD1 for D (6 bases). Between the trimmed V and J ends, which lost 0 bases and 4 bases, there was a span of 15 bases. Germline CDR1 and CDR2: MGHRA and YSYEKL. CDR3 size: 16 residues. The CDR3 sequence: CASSQDSTGSAYGYTF. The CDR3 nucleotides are TGCGCCAGCAGCCAAGATTCAACAGGGTCGGCCTATGGCTACACCTTC.

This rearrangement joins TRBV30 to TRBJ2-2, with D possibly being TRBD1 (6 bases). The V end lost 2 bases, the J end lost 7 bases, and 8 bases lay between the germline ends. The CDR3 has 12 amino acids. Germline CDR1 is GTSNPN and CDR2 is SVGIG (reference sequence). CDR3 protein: CAWSRGIGELFF. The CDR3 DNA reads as TGTGCCTGGAGTAGGGGGATCGGGGAGCTGTTTTTT.

CDR3 bases: TGTGCCAGCAGTTGGGCACTAGAGGGCCCTCGGAATGAGCAGTTCTTC. Its protein product is CASSWALEGPRNEQFF. The gene calls are TRBV6-6 and TRBJ2-1; D might be TRBD2 (5 bases). The CDR3 runs 16 residues. V was cut by 4 bases and J by 7 bases, with 20 bases left in between. Germline loops: CDR1 MNHNY, CDR2 SVGAGI (reference sequence).

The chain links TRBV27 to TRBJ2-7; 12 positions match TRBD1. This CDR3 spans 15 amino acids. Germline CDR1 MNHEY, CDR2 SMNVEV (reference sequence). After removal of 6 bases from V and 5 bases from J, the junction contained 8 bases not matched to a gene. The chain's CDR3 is CASSSGQGAHNEQYF. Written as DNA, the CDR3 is TGTGCCAGCAGCTCGGGACAGGGGGCCCATAACGAGCAGTACTTC.

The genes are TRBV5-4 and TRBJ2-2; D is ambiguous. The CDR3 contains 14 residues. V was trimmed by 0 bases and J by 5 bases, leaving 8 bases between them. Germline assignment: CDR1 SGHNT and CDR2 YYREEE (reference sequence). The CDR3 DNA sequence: TGTGCCAGCAGCTTGGGAGTTTCTACCGGGGAGCTGTTTTTT. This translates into CASSLGVSTGELFF.